A single sample is the source of the 10 T cell receptor beta chains below, sequenced in a study of liver allograft versus peripheral blood T cells. Overall study: In transplanted livers, T cell receptor repertoires were compared with those found in the recipients' peripheral blood.

TCRdb used MiXCR to reprocess the reads, holding one entry per CDR3 protein. The sample holds around 12,000 distinct CDR3 sequences; about 26% are singletons and the top ten take 2% to 2.5%. The receptors here all came from a human patient who had a liver transplant. A subset of T cells may come from the graft donor.

For this clonotype: This may stem from a read error, because a much larger clone lies one nucleotide away. The rearrangement uses TRBV6-5 and TRBJ2-7; D gene ambiguous. Germline-derived CDR1 and CDR2 are MNHEY and SVGAGI. This CDR3 has 15 residues. CDR3 DNA sequence: TGTACCAGCAGTTACTCGTTTACCGGACCCTACGAGCAGTACTTC. Translated, it gives CTSSYSFTGPYEQYF.

This clonotype was detected only a few times. This rearrangement joins TRBV7-9 to TRBJ2-1; D call uncertain. The CDR3 consists of 15 residues. V was shortened by 5 bases and J by 0 bases, with 11 bases between the two germline ends. CDR1 and CDR2 (germline): SEHNR, FQNEAQ (reference sequence). In nucleotides, the CDR3 is TGTGCCAGCAGCCAGTTGGGAAGCTCCTACAATGAGCAGTTCTTC. It encodes CASSQLGSSYNEQFF.

This clonotype was recorded at least ten times. The rearrangement links TRBV29-1 to TRBJ2-5; TRBD1 might be the D (6 bases). Trimming stripped 1 base from V and 7 bases from J, with 19 bases between. Per germline, CDR1 SQVTM and CDR2 ANQGSEA. The CDR3 consists of 15 residues. CDR3 coding DNA: TGCAGCGTTGAAGCCAGGCAGGGGTTAGCCGGGACCCAGTACTTC. It is translated as CSVEARQGLAGTQYF. Full variable domain (rest looked up from reference TRBV29-1 and TRBJ2-5): SAVISQKPSRDICQRGTSLTIQCQVDSQVTMMFWYRQQPGQSLTLIATANQGSEATYESGFVIDKFPISRPNLTFSTLTVSNMSPEDSSIYLCSVEARQGLAGTQYFGPGTRLLVL.

The genes are TRBV20-1 and TRBJ2-3; D call uncertain. Germline CDR1 and CDR2: DFQATT and SNEGSKA (reference sequence). Trimming shortened V by 2 bases and J by 1 base, and 10 bases separated the two germline ends. The length of the CDR3 is 14 residues. This chain's CDR3 is CSARNTMGTDTQYF. CDR3 coding DNA: TGCAGTGCTAGAAACACTATGGGCACAGATACGCAGTATTTT.

The gene calls are TRBV12-3 or TRBV12-4 and TRBJ1-1; TRBD1 agrees at 7 bases. This CDR3 has 15 amino acids. V shed 2 bases and J 2 bases; nucleotides not matched to a gene: 5. This CDR3 reads CASSLQGGGNTEAFF. The CDR3 bases are TGTGCCAGCAGTTTACAGGGGGGGGGCAACACTGAAGCTTTCTTT.

This chain joins TRBV12-3 or TRBV12-4 and TRBJ2-1, with a tentative D call TRBD2 (6 bases). This CDR3 has 12 amino acids. V was trimmed by 6 bases and J by 10 bases, leaving 13 bases between them. CDR3 residues: CASSPEGREQFF. The CDR3 DNA reads as TGTGCCAGCAGCCCGGAGGGCCGGGAGCAGTTCTTC.

This clonotype is deemed medium-sized. The gene calls are TRBV28 and TRBJ2-3, with unresolved D. V shed 10 bases and J shed 6 bases, with 14 bases lying between them. This CDR3 is built from 12 residues. Germline V gene data show CDR1 as MDHEN and CDR2 as SYDVKM. This chain's CDR3 is CATLAQADTQYF. In nucleotides, the CDR3 is TGTGCCACCTTGGCCCAAGCGGATACGCAGTATTTT.

The rearrangement joins TRBV29-1 to TRBJ1-1; 7 nucleotides agree with TRBD1. CDR1 is SQVTM and CDR2 is ANQGSEA in the germline V gene. V dropped 7 bases and J dropped 6; count of bases not matched to a gene: 17. This CDR3 contains 15 residues. CDR3 nucleotides: TGCAGCGGGGGGGGGCGACAGGGCGGTAGTCCTGAAGCTTTCTTT. Its translation: CSGGGRQGGSPEAFF. The full variable domain, its missing parts supplied by reference TRBV29-1 and TRBJ1-1, is SAVISQKPSRDICQRGTSLTIQCQVDSQVTMMFWYRQQPGQSLTLIATANQGSEATYESGFVIDKFPISRPNLTFSTLTVSNMSPEDSSIYLCSGGGRQGGSPEAFFGQGTRLTVV.

This clonotype is medium-sized in the sample. The rearrangement joins TRBV6-6 to TRBJ2-5, with a tentative D call TRBD2 (5 bases). This CDR3 contains 14 residues. CDR1 is MNHNY, CDR2 SVGAGI, per germline (reference sequence). V was cut by 2 bases and J by 3 bases, with 10 bases left in between. Here the CDR3 DNA reads TGTGCCAGCAGTTACCCGGGGTCGGAAGAGACCCAGTACTTC. Amino acid sequence: CASSYPGSEETQYF.

This clonotype was detected a few times. This sequence joins TRBV11-2 and TRBJ1-4; the D gene is possibly TRBD1 (6 bases). CDR3 length: 16 residues. CDR1 is SGHAT, CDR2 FQNNGV, per germline. Trimming took off 0 bases at V and 8 bases at J, with 16 bases between the two ends. CDR3 loop: CASSLDRVRGFEKLFF. Written as DNA, the CDR3 is TGTGCCAGCAGCTTAGATCGAGTCAGGGGATTCGAAAAACTGTTTTTT.